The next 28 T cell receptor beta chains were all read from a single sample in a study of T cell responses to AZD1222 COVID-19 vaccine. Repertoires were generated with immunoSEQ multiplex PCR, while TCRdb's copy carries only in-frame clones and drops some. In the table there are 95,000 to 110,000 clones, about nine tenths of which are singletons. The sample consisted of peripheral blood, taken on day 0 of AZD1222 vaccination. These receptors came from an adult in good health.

The DNA of the CDR3 is TGCGCCAGCAAGCGGGGGGGCTCCTACAATGAGCAGTTCTTC. Translated: CASKRGGSYNEQFF. The J gene is TRBJ2-1, the V gene TRBV5-1; 10 bases map to TRBD2. J was trimmed by 0 bases and V by 6 bases; bases with no gene match: 0. Germline CDR1 reads SGHRS; CDR2 reads YFSETQ. CDR3 length: 14 amino acids. The variable domain in full, completed from reference TRBV5-1 and TRBJ2-1, reads KAGVTQTPRYLIKTRGQQVTLSCSPISGHRSVSWYQQTPGQGLQFLFEYFSETQRNKGNFPGRFSGRQFSNSRSEMNVSTLELGDSALYLCASKRGGSYNEQFFGPGTRLTVL.

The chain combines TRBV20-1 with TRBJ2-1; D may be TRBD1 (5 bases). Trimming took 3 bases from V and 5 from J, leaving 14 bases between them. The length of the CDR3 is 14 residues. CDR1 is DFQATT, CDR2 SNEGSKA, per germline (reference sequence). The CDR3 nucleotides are TGCAGTGCTAGTAAGACAGTTACCAACAATGAGCAGTTCTTC. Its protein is CSASKTVTNNEQFF.

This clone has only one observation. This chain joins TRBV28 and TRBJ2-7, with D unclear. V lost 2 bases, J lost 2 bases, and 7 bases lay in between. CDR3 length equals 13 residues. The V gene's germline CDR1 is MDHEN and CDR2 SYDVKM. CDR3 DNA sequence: TGTGCCAGCAGTTTACAGCAACCCTACGAGCAGTACTTC. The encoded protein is CASSLQQPYEQYF.

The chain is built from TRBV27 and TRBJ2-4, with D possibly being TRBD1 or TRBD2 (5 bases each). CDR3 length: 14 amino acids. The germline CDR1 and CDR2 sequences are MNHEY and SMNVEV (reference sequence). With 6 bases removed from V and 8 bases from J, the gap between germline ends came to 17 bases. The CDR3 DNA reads TGTGCCAGCAGGGGACCCACAAGTGCTGACATTCAGTACTTC. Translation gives CASRGPTSADIQYF.

CDR3 loop: CAIGGGGPDTQYF. The CDR3 DNA is TGTGCCATCGGGGGGGGTGGTCCAGATACGCAGTATTTT. The rearrangement uses TRBV6-1 and TRBJ2-3; 8 bases map to TRBD2. The CDR3 has 13 residues. J was trimmed by 4 bases and V by 10 bases; bases with no gene match: 7. Germline CDR1 is MNHNS and CDR2 is SASEGT.

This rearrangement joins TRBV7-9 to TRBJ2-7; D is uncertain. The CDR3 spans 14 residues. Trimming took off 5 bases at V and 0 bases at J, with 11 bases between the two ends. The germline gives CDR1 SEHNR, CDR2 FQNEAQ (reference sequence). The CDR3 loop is CASSPDIPSYEQYF. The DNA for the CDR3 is TGTGCCAGCAGCCCCGACATCCCCTCCTACGAGCAGTACTTC.

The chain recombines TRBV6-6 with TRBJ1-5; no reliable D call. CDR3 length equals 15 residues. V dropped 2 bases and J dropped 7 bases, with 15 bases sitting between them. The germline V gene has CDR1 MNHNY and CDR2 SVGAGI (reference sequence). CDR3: CASSYREGLRQPQHF. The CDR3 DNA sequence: TGTGCCAGCAGTTACCGTGAAGGCCTTAGGCAGCCCCAGCATTTT.

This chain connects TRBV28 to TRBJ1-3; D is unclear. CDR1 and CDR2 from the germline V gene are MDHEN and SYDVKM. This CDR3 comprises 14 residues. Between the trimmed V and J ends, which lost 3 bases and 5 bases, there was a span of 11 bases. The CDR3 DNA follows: TGTGCCAGCAGTTTGGGAGGCGTCAGAAACACCATATATTTT. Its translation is CASSLGGVRNTIYF.

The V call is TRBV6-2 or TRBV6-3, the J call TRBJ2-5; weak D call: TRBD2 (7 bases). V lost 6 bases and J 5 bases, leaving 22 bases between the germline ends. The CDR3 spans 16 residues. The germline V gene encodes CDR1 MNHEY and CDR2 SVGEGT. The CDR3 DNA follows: TGTGCCAGCAGCTATGAACAGGGATGGCGGGGGGAGACCCAGTACTTC. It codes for CASSYEQGWRGETQYF.

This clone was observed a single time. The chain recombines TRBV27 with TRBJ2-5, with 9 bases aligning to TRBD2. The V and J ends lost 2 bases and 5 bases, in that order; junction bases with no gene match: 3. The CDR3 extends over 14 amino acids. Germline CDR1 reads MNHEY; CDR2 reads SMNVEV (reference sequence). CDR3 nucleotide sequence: TGTGCCAGCAGTTTACGGCGGGAGGGGGAGACCCAGTACTTC. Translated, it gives CASSLRREGETQYF.

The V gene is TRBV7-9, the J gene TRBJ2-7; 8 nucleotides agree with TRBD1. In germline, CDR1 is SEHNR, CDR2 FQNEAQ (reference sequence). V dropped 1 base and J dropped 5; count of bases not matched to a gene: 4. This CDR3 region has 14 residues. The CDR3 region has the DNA TGTGCCAGCAGCTTAGGTTCGACAGGGGACGAGCAGTACTTC. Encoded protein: CASSLGSTGDEQYF.

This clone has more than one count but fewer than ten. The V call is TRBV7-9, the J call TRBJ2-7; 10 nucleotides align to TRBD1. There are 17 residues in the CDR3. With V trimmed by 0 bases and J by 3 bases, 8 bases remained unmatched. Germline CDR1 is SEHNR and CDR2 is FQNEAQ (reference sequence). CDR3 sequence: CASSLAPWDRGLYEQYF. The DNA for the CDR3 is TGTGCCAGCAGCTTAGCCCCTTGGGACAGGGGACTCTACGAGCAGTACTTC.

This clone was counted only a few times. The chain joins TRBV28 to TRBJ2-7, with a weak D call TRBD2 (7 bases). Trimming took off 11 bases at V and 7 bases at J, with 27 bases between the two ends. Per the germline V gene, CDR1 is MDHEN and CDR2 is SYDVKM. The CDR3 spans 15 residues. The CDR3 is CAVHRAGGGHGEQYF. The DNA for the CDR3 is TGTGCCGTCCATAGGGCGGGCGGGGGACACGGTGAGCAGTACTTC.

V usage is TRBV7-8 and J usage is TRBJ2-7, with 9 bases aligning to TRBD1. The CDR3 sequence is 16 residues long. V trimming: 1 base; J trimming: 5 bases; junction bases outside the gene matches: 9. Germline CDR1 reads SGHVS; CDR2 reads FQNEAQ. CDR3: CASSLGTTGTGHEQYF. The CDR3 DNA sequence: TGTGCCAGCAGCTTAGGGACGACTGGGACAGGGCACGAGCAGTACTTC.

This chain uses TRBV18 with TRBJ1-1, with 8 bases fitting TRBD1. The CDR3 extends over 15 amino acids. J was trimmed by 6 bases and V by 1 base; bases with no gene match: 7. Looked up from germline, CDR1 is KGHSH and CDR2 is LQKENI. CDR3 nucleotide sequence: TGTGCCAGCTCACCACTTGACAGGGGAAACGCTGAAGCTTTCTTT. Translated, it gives CASSPLDRGNAEAFF.

CDR3 sequence reads: CAISESGGGGKPQHF. CDR3 nucleotide sequence: TGTGCCATCAGTGAGTCGGGAGGGGGCGGGAAGCCCCAGCATTTT. The chain combines TRBV10-3 with TRBJ1-5; TRBD1 matches at 7 bases. This CDR3 is built from 15 residues. CDR1 and CDR2 (germline): ENHRY, SYGVKD. Trimming cost V 0 bases and J 8 bases; bases outside gene matches: 7.

The CDR3 sequence is CASSPRDRGPEQYF. The CDR3 DNA is TGTGCCAGCAGCCCCCGAGATCGAGGCCCCGAGCAGTACTTC. The gene calls are TRBV4-2 and TRBJ2-7; D uncertain. Trimming took off 4 bases at V and 6 bases at J, with 16 bases between the two ends. The germline gives CDR1 LGHNA, CDR2 YNFKEQ. The CDR3 has 14 amino acids.

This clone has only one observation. DNA of the CDR3: TGTGCCAGCAGCCGGGTTCTTACTAACTATGGCTACACCTTC. Encoded protein: CASSRVLTNYGYTF. This sequence joins TRBV5-5 and TRBJ1-2; no clear D. The length of the CDR3 is 14 residues. Germline assignment: CDR1 SGHKS and CDR2 YYEKEE (reference sequence). The V gene lost 4 bases and the J gene lost 0 bases, with 10 bases spanning the gap. Filled out from reference TRBV5-5 and TRBJ1-2, the complete variable domain reads DAGVTQSPTHLIKTRGQQVTLRCSPISGHKSVSWYQQVLGQGPQFIFQYYEKEERGRGNFPDRFSARQFPNYSSELNVNALLLGDSALYLCASSRVLTNYGYTFGSGTRLTVV.

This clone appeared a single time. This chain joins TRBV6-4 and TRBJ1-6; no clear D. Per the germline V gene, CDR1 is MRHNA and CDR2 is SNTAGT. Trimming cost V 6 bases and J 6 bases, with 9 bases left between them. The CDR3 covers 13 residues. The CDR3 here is CASSSGLNSPLHF. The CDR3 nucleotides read TGTGCCAGCAGCTCTGGACTTAATTCACCCCTCCACTTT.

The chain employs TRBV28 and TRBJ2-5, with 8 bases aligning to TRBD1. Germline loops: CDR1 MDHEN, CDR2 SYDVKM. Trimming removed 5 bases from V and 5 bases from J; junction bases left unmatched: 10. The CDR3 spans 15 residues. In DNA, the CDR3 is TGTGCCAGCAGTGAGTACTCGCAGGGGGCTGAGACCCAGTACTTC. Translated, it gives CASSEYSQGAETQYF.

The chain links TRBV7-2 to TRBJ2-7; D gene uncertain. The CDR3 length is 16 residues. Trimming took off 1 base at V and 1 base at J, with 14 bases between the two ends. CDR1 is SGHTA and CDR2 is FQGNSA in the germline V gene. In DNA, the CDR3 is TGTGCCAGCAGCTTAGGTCTCGTTTCCTTATCCTACGAGCAGTACTTC. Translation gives CASSLGLVSLSYEQYF.

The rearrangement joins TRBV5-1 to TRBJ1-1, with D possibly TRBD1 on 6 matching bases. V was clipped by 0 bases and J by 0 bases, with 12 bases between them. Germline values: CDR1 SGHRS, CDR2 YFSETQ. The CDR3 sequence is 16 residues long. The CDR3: CASSLGHRVMNTEAFF. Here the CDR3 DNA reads TGCGCCAGCAGCTTGGGACACAGGGTCATGAACACTGAAGCTTTCTTT.

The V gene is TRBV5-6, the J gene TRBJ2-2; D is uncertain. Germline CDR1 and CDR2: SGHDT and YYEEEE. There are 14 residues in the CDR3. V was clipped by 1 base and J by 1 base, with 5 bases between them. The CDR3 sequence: CASSLQQNTGELFF. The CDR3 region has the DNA TGTGCCAGCAGCTTGCAACAGAACACCGGGGAGCTGTTTTTT. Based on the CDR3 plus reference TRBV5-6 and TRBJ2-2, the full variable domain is DAGVTQSPTHLIKTRGQQVTLRCSPKSGHDTVSWYQQALGQGPQFIFQYYEEEERQRGNFPDRFSGHQFPNYSSELNVNALLLGDSALYLCASSLQQNTGELFFGEGSRLTVL.

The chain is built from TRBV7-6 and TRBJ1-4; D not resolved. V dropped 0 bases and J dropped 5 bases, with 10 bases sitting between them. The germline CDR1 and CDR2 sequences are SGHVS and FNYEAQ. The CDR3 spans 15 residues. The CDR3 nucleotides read TGTGCCAGCAGCTTAGCGACGGACGGAAATGAAAAACTGTTTTTT. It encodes CASSLATDGNEKLFF.

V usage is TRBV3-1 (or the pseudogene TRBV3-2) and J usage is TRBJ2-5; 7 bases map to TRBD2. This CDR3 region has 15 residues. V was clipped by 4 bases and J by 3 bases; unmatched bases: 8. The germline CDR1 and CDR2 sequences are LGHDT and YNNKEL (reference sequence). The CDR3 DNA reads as TGTGCCAGCAGCCGTTTGCGCGGGAGAGAAGAGACCCAGTACTTC. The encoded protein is CASSRLRGREETQYF.

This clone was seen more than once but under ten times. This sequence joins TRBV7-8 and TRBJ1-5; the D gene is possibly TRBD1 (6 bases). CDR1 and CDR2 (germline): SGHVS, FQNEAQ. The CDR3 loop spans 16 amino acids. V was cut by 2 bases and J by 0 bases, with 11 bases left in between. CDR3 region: CASSLRGGFSNQPQHF. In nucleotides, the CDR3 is TGTGCCAGCAGCTTAAGGGGGGGGTTTAGCAATCAGCCCCAGCATTTT.

CDR3 coding DNA: TGTGCCAGCAGTAGCGGACAGGTGTCGACTAATGAAAAACTGTTTTTT. This codes for CASSSGQVSTNEKLFF. The gene calls are TRBV6-2 or TRBV6-3 and TRBJ1-4, with 7 bases lining up with TRBD1. CDR1 and CDR2 (germline): MNHEY, SVGEGT. The CDR3 covers 16 residues. Unmatched junction bases numbered 8, after V lost 5 bases and J lost 2 bases.

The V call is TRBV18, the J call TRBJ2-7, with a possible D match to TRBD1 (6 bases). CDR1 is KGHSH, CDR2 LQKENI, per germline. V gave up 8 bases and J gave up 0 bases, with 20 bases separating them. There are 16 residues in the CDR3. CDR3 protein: CASVNSPGQTSYEQYF. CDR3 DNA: TGTGCCAGCGTCAATTCTCCGGGACAAACCTCCTACGAGCAGTACTTC.